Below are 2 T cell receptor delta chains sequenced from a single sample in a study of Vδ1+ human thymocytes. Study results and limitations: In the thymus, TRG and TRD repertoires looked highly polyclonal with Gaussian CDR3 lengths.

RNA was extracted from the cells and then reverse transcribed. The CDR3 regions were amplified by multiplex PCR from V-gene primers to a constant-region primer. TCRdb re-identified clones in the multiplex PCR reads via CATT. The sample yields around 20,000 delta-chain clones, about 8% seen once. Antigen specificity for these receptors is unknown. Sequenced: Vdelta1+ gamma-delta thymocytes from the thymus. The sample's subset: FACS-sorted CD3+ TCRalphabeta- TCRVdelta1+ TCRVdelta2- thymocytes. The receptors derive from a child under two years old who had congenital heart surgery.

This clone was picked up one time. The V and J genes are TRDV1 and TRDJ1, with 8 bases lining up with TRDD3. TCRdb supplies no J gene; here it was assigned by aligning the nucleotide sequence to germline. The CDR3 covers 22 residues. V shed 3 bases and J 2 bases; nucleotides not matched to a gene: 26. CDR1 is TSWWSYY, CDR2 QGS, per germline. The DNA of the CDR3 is TGTGCTCTTGGGGAGAGAAATGTGATGGGGGATCGGCCCTTAAACGCTACCGATAAACTCATCTTT. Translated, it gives CALGERNVMGDRPLNATDKLIF.

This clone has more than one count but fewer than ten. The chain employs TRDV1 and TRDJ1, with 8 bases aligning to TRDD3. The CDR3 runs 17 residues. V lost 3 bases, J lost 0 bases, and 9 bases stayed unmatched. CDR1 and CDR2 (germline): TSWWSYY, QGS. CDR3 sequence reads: CALGDSSLLGDTDKLIF. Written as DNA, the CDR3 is TGTGCTCTTGGGGATTCCTCCTTACTGGGGGACACCGATAAACTCATCTTT.